These T cell receptor beta chains were read from a single sample in a study of response to subunit inactivated influenza vaccine. TCRdb re-analysed the RT-PCR reads in MiXCR, keeping a single row per CDR3 protein. The sample yields hundreds of thousands of distinct CDR3 sequences, about 25% seen once. The sample here was CD4+ T cells sorted from PBMCs, taken 5 to 6 days after vaccination. The origin of the receptors is a man over 45 who received an inactivated influenza vaccine. Each CDR3 is given without its conserved first and last residue. Rows give clone size only sometimes, using once, few, many, or a class for an expanded clone.

V gene: TRBV28
clone size: -
CDR3 protein: ASQQGAGSSEAF

V gene: TRBV20-1
clone size: -
CDR3 protein: SASEGYTYEQY

V gene: TRBV10-3
clone size: few
CDR3 protein: AITGEGGEQF

V gene: TRBV4-1
clone size: few
CDR3 protein: ASSRGLPESQY

V gene: TRBV6-5
clone size: few
CDR3 protein: ASGPVLYGYT

V gene: TRBV7-2
clone size: -
CDR3 protein: ASSLLNSEQF

V gene: TRBV20-1
clone size: -
CDR3 protein: SARDAGLLSYNEQF

V gene: TRBV5-5
clone size: -
CDR3 protein: ASSRTDTFLETQY

V gene: TRBV10-2
clone size: -
CDR3 protein: ASSVTSGRAETQY

V gene: TRBV5-1
clone size: -
CDR3 protein: ASSLVLGATNEKLF

V gene: TRBV7-2
clone size: -
CDR3 protein: ASSLTRGHYSPLH

V gene: TRBV28
clone size: many
CDR3 protein: ASRGLGLAGGNEQF

V gene: TRBV7-9
clone size: -
CDR3 protein: ASSPVRAGLTDTQY

V gene: TRBV4-2
clone size: few
CDR3 protein: ASSQVSWTGESTDTQY

V gene: TRBV7-2
clone size: many
CDR3 protein: ASSRRITGAGTMNTEAF

V gene: TRBV28
clone size: -
CDR3 protein: ASSLSAGGMHEQY

V gene: TRBV9
clone size: few
CDR3 protein: ASSVALGGGSADTQY

V gene: TRBV7-6
clone size: many
CDR3 protein: ASSLQGRETQY

V gene: TRBV7-9
clone size: -
CDR3 protein: ASSLVGATDTQY

V gene: TRBV5-1
clone size: few
CDR3 protein: ASSEGTSGNEQF

V gene: TRBV7-2
clone size: many
CDR3 protein: ASPPASRASTDTQY

V gene: TRBV4-1
clone size: few
CDR3 protein: ASSQRTDSYNEQF

V gene: TRBV5-5
clone size: -
CDR3 protein: ASSLGPDRRSDTQY

V gene: TRBV12-3/TRBV12-4
clone size: -
CDR3 protein: ASSLIYGGTAYQETQY

V gene: TRBV11-1
clone size: few
CDR3 protein: ASSPTLGLKHVSPLYNEQF

V gene: TRBV14
clone size: -
CDR3 protein: ASSQVAGSYSPLH

V gene: TRBV5-1
clone size: few
CDR3 protein: ASSLGLGDSYNSPLH

V gene: TRBV7-2
clone size: -
CDR3 protein: ASSPSFFTDTQY

V gene: TRBV11-2
clone size: few
CDR3 protein: ASSLGTGGTYEQY

V gene: TRBV6-1
clone size: -
CDR3 protein: ALNPRQTYTGELI

V gene: TRBV20-1
clone size: -
CDR3 protein: SARDSFRTGGSYEQY

V gene: TRBV6-6
clone size: -
CDR3 protein: ASSYQNTEQF

V gene: TRBV12-3/TRBV12-4
clone size: many
CDR3 protein: ASSPGSRGYT

V gene: TRBV9
clone size: few
CDR3 protein: ASSRWTSGDTDTQY

V gene: TRBV10-1
clone size: -
CDR3 protein: ASRQGPDTEAF

V gene: TRBV4-1
clone size: few
CDR3 protein: ASSQDPFQGHQPQH

V gene: TRBV5-6
clone size: -
CDR3 protein: ASSRTITYEQY

V gene: TRBV5-1
clone size: -
CDR3 protein: ASSPRPPTGVNTEAF

V gene: TRBV7-2
clone size: -
CDR3 protein: ASSKSGVMQY